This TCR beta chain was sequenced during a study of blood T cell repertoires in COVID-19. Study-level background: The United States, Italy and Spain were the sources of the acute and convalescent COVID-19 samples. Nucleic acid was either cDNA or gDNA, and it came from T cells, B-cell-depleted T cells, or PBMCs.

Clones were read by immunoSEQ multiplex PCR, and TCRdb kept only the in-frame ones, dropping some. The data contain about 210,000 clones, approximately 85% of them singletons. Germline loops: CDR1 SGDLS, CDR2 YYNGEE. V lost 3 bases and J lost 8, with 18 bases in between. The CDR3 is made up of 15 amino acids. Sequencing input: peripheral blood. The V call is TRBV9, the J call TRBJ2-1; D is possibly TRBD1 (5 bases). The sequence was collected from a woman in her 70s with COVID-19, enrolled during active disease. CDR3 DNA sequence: TGTGCCAGCAGCGCCGAGCAGGGCCGTCTCTATGAGCAGTTCTTC. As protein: CASSAEQGRLYEQFF.